This TCR beta chain was sequenced during a study of blood T cell repertoires in COVID-19. The germline gives CDR1 MRHNA, CDR2 SNTAGT. V lost 3 bases, J lost 3 bases, and 6 bases stayed unmatched. This CDR3 comprises 15 residues. Assay used: immunoSEQ multiplex PCR; TCRdb lists only in-frame clones, some missing. The sample holds 450,000 to 600,000 clones; 87% are singletons and the top ten take 0.7%. The receptor's source is a woman in her late teens or twenties who had recovered from COVID-19. This rearrangement joins TRBV6-4 to TRBJ2-3, with TRBD2 matching 7 bases. Sequencing was done on a sample of PBMCs or T cells enriched from blood (not recorded which). CDR3 nucleotide sequence: TGTGCCAGCAGTGATGGGGTTAGCGGGACAGATACGCAGTATTTT. Translating gives CASSDGVSGTDTQYF.